This entry describes one T cell receptor (beta chain). Its antigen is not known. The same CDR3 also results from other DNA sequences found in this sample. The data were produced by immunoSEQ multiplex PCR, yet TCRdb's version contains in-frame clones alone and is incomplete. Of 1.5 million to 2.5 million clones listed, just under 95% were seen once; the top ten hold approximately 1.2%. CD45RO-negative, CCR7-selected cells formed the naive CD8 fraction, which excluded terminally differentiated effector memory CD45RA+ cells. The record originates from a study of shared clonotypes between healthy human individuals. Study findings and constraints: It was expected that sequencing depth would affect clonotype sharing among donors. The rarefaction results pointed to incomplete sorted-subset sequencing despite large depth.

The CDR3 sequence is 15 residues long. CDR1 and CDR2 from the germline V gene are SGDLS and YYNGEE. Trimming took 3 bases from V and 0 from J, leaving 11 bases between them. This chain connects TRBV9 to TRBJ2-3, with D possibly being TRBD2 (6 bases). The source material was naive CD8+ T cells sorted from blood. This TCR derives from a man between 18 and 29 years old in good health. The CDR3, as DNA: TGTGCCAGCAGCGCTGACGGGACTAGCACAGATACGCAGTATTTT. Its translation: CASSADGTSTDTQYF.